This passage covers 20 T cell receptor beta chains from one sample sequenced in a study of shared clonotypes between healthy human individuals. The method was immunoSEQ multiplex PCR; TCRdb's version includes in-frame clones alone and lacks a portion of them. The sample comprises a few million clones, 85% to 95% of which are singletons, and about 0.41% rests with the top ten. Sequences were obtained from naive CD4+ T cells from PBMCs. The sample's subset: CD45RA+ positively selected. The receptors derive from a man between 18 and 35 years old in good health. Some clones in this sample may be carry-over from other donors' samples.

As concerns this clone: Other nucleotide sequences from this sample produce the same CDR3. V gene TRBV5-1 combines with J gene TRBJ1-1; D gene ambiguous. Trimming cost V 0 bases and J 1 base, with 7 bases left between them. The CDR3 length is 14 residues. Per germline, CDR1 SGHRS and CDR2 YFSETQ. This CDR3 reads CASSLAAENTEAFF. The CDR3 DNA sequence: TGCGCCAGCAGCTTGGCGGCGGAGAACACTGAAGCTTTCTTT.

The chain employs TRBV7-2 and TRBJ1-1; no clear D gene. Between the trimmed V and J ends, which lost 5 bases and 4 bases, there was a span of 14 bases. The CDR3 covers 14 residues. The V gene's germline CDR1 is SGHTA and CDR2 FQGNSA. DNA for the CDR3: TGTGCCAGCAGCGGGGTCGGCAGGACCACTGAAGCTTTCTTT. As protein: CASSGVGRTTEAFF.

The rearrangement uses TRBV5-4 and TRBJ2-7, with 10 bases lining up with TRBD1. Germline V CDR1 and CDR2: SGHNT, YYREEE (reference sequence). V was pared by 4 bases and J by 5 bases, with 9 bases of the junction left unmatched. CDR3 length equals 15 residues. CDR3 coding DNA: TGTGCCAGCAGCCCACGGGACAGGGGTTTCGACGAGCAGTACTTC. Protein product: CASSPRDRGFDEQYF.

CDR3 region: CASSSLEGFPSEQYF. The CDR3 DNA reads TGTGCCAGCAGCTCCCTCGAGGGTTTCCCTAGTGAGCAGTACTTC. The J gene is TRBJ2-7, the V gene TRBV28; weak D call: TRBD2 (5 bases). CDR3 size: 15 residues. Germline CDR1 is MDHEN and CDR2 is SYDVKM. Trimming cost V 6 bases and J 7 bases, with 22 bases left between them.

CDR3 nucleotides: TGTGCCAGCAGCTTGGTAGGGGGGGGCCCAGATACGCAGTATTTT. This translates into CASSLVGGGPDTQYF. The V gene is TRBV5-4, the J gene TRBJ2-3; maybe TRBD2 (7 bases). Per the germline V gene, CDR1 is SGHNT and CDR2 is YYREEE (reference sequence). The CDR3 spans 15 residues. The V end lost 0 bases, the J end lost 4 bases, and 12 bases lay between the germline ends.

The V call is TRBV21-1, the J call TRBJ2-1. TRBV21-1 is a recognized pseudogene. The CDR3 has 15 residues. The CDR3 DNA sequence: TGTGCCAGCAGCAAAGGTGGATCACTCTACAATGAGCAGTTCTTC. Protein sequence: CASSKGGSLYNEQFF.

This chain links TRBV11-2 with TRBJ2-2, with TRBD2 identical over 12 bases. The V and J ends lost 3 bases and 6 bases, in that order; junction bases with no gene match: 11. Germline CDR1 is SGHAT and CDR2 is FQNNGV. There are 18 residues in the CDR3. CDR3 sequence reads: CASSFGIKGLAGSGELFF. CDR3 in DNA: TGTGCCAGCAGCTTCGGCATAAAGGGACTAGCGGGCTCCGGGGAGCTGTTTTTT.

A remark on this clone: Other DNA sequences in the same sample also yield this CDR3. Here the CDR3 DNA reads TGTGCCAGCAGGGCCGGAGGATATGGCTACACCTTC. Protein product: CASRAGGYGYTF. V usage is TRBV28 and J usage is TRBJ1-2; D uncertain. The germline CDR1 and CDR2 sequences are MDHEN and SYDVKM. The CDR3 runs 12 residues. Trimming stripped 6 bases from V and 5 bases from J, with 10 bases between.

The J gene is TRBJ1-2, the V gene TRBV5-8; 8 positions match TRBD1. The V gene's germline CDR1 is SGHTS and CDR2 YDEGEE. V lost 3 bases to trimming and J lost 6 bases; unmatched junction nucleotides: 4. CDR3 length: 13 amino acids. Written as DNA, the CDR3 is TGTGCCAGCAGCTCTAGACAGGGGAATGGCTACACCTTC. Residues: CASSSRQGNGYTF.

The genes are TRBV2 and TRBJ2-3; the D is unclear. Trimming removed 2 bases from V and 3 bases from J, with 6 bases in between. The germline gives CDR1 SNHLY, CDR2 FYNNEI. CDR3 size: 13 residues. The CDR3 nucleotides are TGTGCCAGCAGTGAAAGGCTGACAGATACGCAGTATTTT. This translates into CASSERLTDTQYF. Drawing the rest from reference TRBV2 and TRBJ2-3, the complete variable domain is EPEVTQTPSHQVTQMGQEVILRCVPISNHLYFYWYRQILGQKVEFLVSFYNNEISEKSEIFDDQFSVERPDGSNFTLKIRSTKLEDSAMYFCASSERLTDTQYFGPGTRLTVL.

V and J are TRBV5-1 and TRBJ2-2; 10 bases map to TRBD2. V gave up 1 base and J gave up 7 bases; unmatched junction bases: 13. The V gene's germline CDR1 is SGHRS and CDR2 YFSETQ. This CDR3 spans 18 amino acids. CDR3 in DNA: TGCGCCAGCAGCTTGCCTCCTAGCGGGAGTTCGGGCGGCGGGGAGCTGTTTTTT. Its translation is CASSLPPSGSSGGGELFF.

Comment on this clone: Other DNA sequences in this sample translate to the same CDR3. This chain links TRBV6-6 with TRBJ2-7, with D uncertain. Trimming pared 0 bases from V and 1 base from J, leaving 10 bases between. Germline V gene data show CDR1 as MNHNY and CDR2 as SVGAGI (reference sequence). This CDR3 is 15 amino acids long. The CDR3 region has the DNA TGTGCCAGCAGTTACTCCGGCAGTACATCCTACGAGCAGTACTTC. Translation: CASSYSGSTSYEQYF.

This clone turned up a few times. The rearrangement joins TRBV30 to TRBJ1-1; a possible D gene is TRBD1 (5 bases). The V and J ends lost 5 bases and 11 bases respectively, with 15 bases between them. This CDR3 is built from 11 residues. Germline V gives CDR1 GTSNPN, CDR2 SVGIG (reference sequence). The CDR3 is CAWAPRQRAFF. As DNA, the CDR3 is TGTGCCTGGGCTCCAAGACAGCGCGCTTTCTTT. Based on the CDR3 plus reference TRBV30 and TRBJ1-1, the full variable domain is SQTIHQWPATLVQPVGSPLSLECTVEGTSNPNLYWYRQAAGRGLQLLFYSVGIGQISSEVPQNLSASRPQDRQFILSSKKLLLSDSGFYLCAWAPRQRAFFGQGTRLTVV.

A note on this clone: The sample carries other DNA sequences with the same CDR3. The rearrangement links TRBV9 to TRBJ1-3; 7 bases line up with TRBD1. The germline V gene encodes CDR1 SGDLS and CDR2 YYNGEE. V shed 3 bases and J 7 bases; nucleotides not matched to a gene: 7. There are 14 residues in the CDR3. The CDR3 is CASSARDSGNTIYF. For the CDR3, the DNA is TGTGCCAGCAGCGCCCGGGACAGCGGGAACACCATATATTTT.

The rearrangement links TRBV28 to TRBJ2-7; 7 bases map to TRBD2. Germline CDR1 reads MDHEN; CDR2 reads SYDVKM. J lost 1 base, V lost 7 bases, and 13 bases had no gene match. The CDR3 has 16 residues. The CDR3 nucleotides are TGTGCCAGCATTACGGGGGGTCCCCCCGGGTCCTACGAGCAGTACTTC. Translated, it gives CASITGGPPGSYEQYF.

In DNA form, the CDR3 reads TGCGCCAGCAGCCAAGCCCCCGGAGCGGGAGTCTACGAGCAGTACTTC. Encoded protein: CASSQAPGAGVYEQYF. The gene calls are TRBV4-3 and TRBJ2-5; 8 bases match TRBD2. The tail of the sequence fits TRBJ2-7 better, so the J call may be wrong. There are 16 residues in the CDR3. From germline, CDR1 is LGHNA and CDR2 YSLEER.

As for this clone: Additional DNA sequences in this sample encode the identical CDR3. The genes are TRBV7-3 and TRBJ2-7, with 11 bases fitting TRBD1. CDR3 length: 14 residues. The trim removed 2 bases at V and 6 bases at J, leaving 3 bases unmatched. Germline V gives CDR1 SGHTA, CDR2 FQGTGA. CDR3 nucleotide sequence: TGTGCCAGCAGCTTAGGGACAGGGGGTTCCGAGCAGTACTTC. This encodes CASSLGTGGSEQYF. Full variable domain (missing parts from reference TRBV7-3 and TRBJ2-7): GAGVSQTPSNKVTEKGKYVELRCDPISGHTALYWYRQSLGQGPEFLIYFQGTGAADDSGLPNDRFFAVRPEGSVSTLKIQRTERGDSAVYLCASSLGTGGSEQYFGPGTRLTVT.

This clone was counted only a few times. The sample carries other DNA sequences with the same CDR3. This chain connects TRBV28 to TRBJ2-5; no clear D. Trimming left V 3 bases short and J 5 bases short, with 4 bases between. CDR1 MDHEN and CDR2 SYDVKM come from the germline V gene. There are 11 residues in the CDR3. The chain's CDR3 is CASSFQETQYF. The CDR3 DNA reads TGTGCCAGCAGTTTCCAGGAGACCCAGTACTTC.

The chain links TRBV6-1 to TRBJ2-1; 10 positions agree with TRBD2. Per the germline V gene, CDR1 is MNHNS and CDR2 is SASEGT. The CDR3 covers 15 residues. V was pared by 5 bases and J by 2 bases, with 3 bases of the junction left unmatched. CDR3 loop: CASSRGTSAYNEQFF. The CDR3 coding sequence is TGTGCCAGCAGTCGAGGGACTAGCGCCTACAATGAGCAGTTCTTC.

V is TRBV10-2 and J is TRBJ2-1; 10 nucleotides align to TRBD2. V lost 4 bases and J lost 6; bases outside the gene matches: 3. Germline V CDR1 and CDR2: WSHSY, SAAADI. The CDR3 length is 14 residues. The CDR3 sequence: CASSGTSGINEQFF. Here the CDR3 DNA reads TGCGCCAGCAGTGGTACTAGCGGGATCAATGAGCAGTTCTTC.